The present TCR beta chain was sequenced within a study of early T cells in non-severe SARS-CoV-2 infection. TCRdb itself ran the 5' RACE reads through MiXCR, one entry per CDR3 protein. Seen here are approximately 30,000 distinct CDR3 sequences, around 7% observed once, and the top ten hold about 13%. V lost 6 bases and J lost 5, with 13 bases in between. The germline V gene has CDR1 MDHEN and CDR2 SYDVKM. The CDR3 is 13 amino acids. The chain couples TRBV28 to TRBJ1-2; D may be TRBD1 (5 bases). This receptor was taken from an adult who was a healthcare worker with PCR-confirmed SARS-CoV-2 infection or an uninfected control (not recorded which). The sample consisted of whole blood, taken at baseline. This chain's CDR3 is CASRSQGRYGYTF. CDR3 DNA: TGTGCCAGCAGGAGTCAGGGCCGATATGGCTACACCTTC.